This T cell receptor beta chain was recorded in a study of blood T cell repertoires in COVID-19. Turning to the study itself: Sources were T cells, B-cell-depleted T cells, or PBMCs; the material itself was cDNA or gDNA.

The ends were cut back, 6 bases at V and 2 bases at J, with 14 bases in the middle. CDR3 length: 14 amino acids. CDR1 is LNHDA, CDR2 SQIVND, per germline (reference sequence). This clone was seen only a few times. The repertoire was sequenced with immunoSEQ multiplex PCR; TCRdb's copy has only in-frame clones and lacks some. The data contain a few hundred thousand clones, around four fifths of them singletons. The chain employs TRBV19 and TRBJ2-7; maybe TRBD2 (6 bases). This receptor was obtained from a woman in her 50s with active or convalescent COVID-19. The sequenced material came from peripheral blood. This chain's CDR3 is CASRSAGRTYEQYF. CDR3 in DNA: TGTGCCAGTAGGTCGGCGGGGAGAACCTACGAGCAGTACTTC.